The 19 T cell receptor beta chains reported below all come from one sample, sequenced in a study of shared clonotypes between healthy human individuals. Sequencing used immunoSEQ multiplex PCR; TCRdb keeps in-frame clones, though not all of them. The sample lists millions of clones, roughly nine tenths seen once, with over 0.12% in the top ten. Sequenced: naive CD4+ T cells sorted from blood. The subset denotes: CD45RA+ positively selected. These receptors were obtained from a man younger than 35 in good health.

As for this clone: A read error may produce the germline difference seen at one junction end. The rearrangement links TRBV18 to TRBJ2-5, with D possibly TRBD1 on 6 matching bases. Per the germline V gene, CDR1 is KGHSH and CDR2 is LQKENI. The CDR3 has 17 amino acids. The CDR3 sequence is CASSPPRRVTGLETQYF. The CDR3 coding sequence is TGTGCCAGCTCCCCACCGCGTCGGGTCACAGGGTTGGAGACCCAGTACTTC.

In this sample, this clone turned up once. The CDR3 coding sequence is TGTGCCAGCAGTCCAAGGACCGGGACTAACTACGAGCAGTACTTC. Its translation is CASSPRTGTNYEQYF. The V and J genes are TRBV28 and TRBJ2-7; 7 bases map to TRBD2. The CDR3 contains 15 residues. The J segment lost 3 bases and the V segment lost 5 bases, leaving 10 bases of the junction unmatched. The V gene's germline CDR1 is MDHEN and CDR2 SYDVKM.

With regard to this clone: Other DNA sequences from this sample encode an identical CDR3 as well. J is TRBJ1-3 and V is TRBV6-6; D gene ambiguous. Per the germline V gene, CDR1 is MNHNY and CDR2 is SVGAGI (reference sequence). Trimming stripped 3 bases from V and 4 bases from J, with 4 bases between. CDR3 size: 12 residues. CDR3 bases: TGTGCCAGCAGTTATTCAGGAAACACCATATATTTT. The encoded protein is CASSYSGNTIYF.

This chain joins TRBV7-2 and TRBJ1-1; 9 positions match TRBD1. Germline values: CDR1 SGHTA, CDR2 FQGNSA. The CDR3 has 16 amino acids. Losses at the gene ends were 2 bases for V and 6 bases for J; bases not matched to a gene: 10. The chain's CDR3 is CASSLPWTGEMAEAFF. The CDR3 nucleotides are TGTGCCAGCAGCTTACCTTGGACAGGGGAGATGGCTGAAGCTTTCTTT.

The CDR3 region is CATRRQGQETQYF. In nucleotides, the CDR3 is TGTGCCACCCGGCGACAGGGGCAAGAGACCCAGTACTTC. This chain connects TRBV2 to TRBJ2-5; 8 bases match TRBD1. The CDR3 has 13 residues. The junction had 6 bases not matched to a gene; V was cut back by 10 bases and J by 2 bases. CDR1 and CDR2 from the germline V gene are SNHLY and FYNNEI.

Remarks on this clone: The same CDR3 is also encoded by other DNA sequences in this sample. The V call is TRBV11-2, the J call TRBJ1-5, with a weak D call TRBD1 (5 bases). CDR3 length: 13 residues. V was clipped by 0 bases and J by 6 bases, with 6 bases between them. Germline CDR1 SGHAT, CDR2 FQNNGV. Here the CDR3 reads CASSLDRGQPQHF. CDR3 in DNA: TGTGCCAGCAGCTTAGATAGGGGTCAGCCCCAGCATTTT.

The chain links TRBV18 to TRBJ1-2; TRBD1 agrees at 11 bases. V gave up 3 bases and J gave up 8 bases; unmatched junction bases: 5. CDR3 length equals 14 residues. CDR1 is KGHSH and CDR2 is LQKENI in the germline V gene. The chain's CDR3 is CASSPGQGEEGYTF. CDR3 DNA: TGTGCCAGCTCACCGGGACAGGGGGAGGAGGGCTACACCTTC.

The chain combines TRBV21-1 with TRBJ2-5; the D segment call TRBD2 is taken from the table without a DNA check. TRBV21-1 is marked as a pseudogene. CDR3 length: 12 residues. The CDR3 DNA sequence: TGTGCCAGCAGGACTTACCAAGAGACCCAGTACTTC. As protein: CASRTYQETQYF.

About this clone itself: The sample has other DNA sequences that encode this CDR3 too. The chain is built from TRBV7-9 and TRBJ2-1; the D gene is possibly TRBD1 (6 bases). Between the trimmed V and J ends, which lost 1 base and 3 bases, there was a span of 7 bases. This CDR3 has 14 residues. Germline V gives CDR1 SEHNR, CDR2 FQNEAQ (reference sequence). In DNA form, the CDR3 reads TGTGCCAGCAGCTTAGGGACAGACTACAATGAGCAGTTCTTC. Its translation: CASSLGTDYNEQFF.

This chain connects TRBV2 to TRBJ1-2; no clear D gene. V was shortened by 3 bases and J by 4 bases, with 9 bases between the two germline ends. CDR1 is SNHLY, CDR2 FYNNEI, per germline. CDR3 length: 13 residues. The CDR3 DNA follows: TGTGCCAGCAGTGATCGGACCTTCTATGGCTACACCTTC. Its translation: CASSDRTFYGYTF.

This chain joins TRBV7-9 and TRBJ1-1, with a tentative D call TRBD1 (5 bases). V lost 5 bases, J lost 4 bases, and 14 bases lay in between. Germline V gene lookup returns CDR1 SEHNR and CDR2 FQNEAQ (reference sequence). The CDR3 has 14 amino acids. The CDR3 here is CASSNQGEVTEAFF. Written as DNA, the CDR3 is TGTGCCAGCAGCAACCAGGGAGAGGTCACTGAAGCTTTCTTT.

This chain joins TRBV19 and TRBJ2-7; TRBD1 or TRBD2 may be the D gene (6 bases each). The CDR3 spans 17 residues. Germline CDR1 LNHDA, CDR2 SQIVND (reference sequence). Trimming took 4 bases from V and 0 from J, leaving 19 bases between them. The CDR3 DNA is TGTGCCAGTAGTAGTACTTGGGGGGACAATTTCTCCTACGAGCAGTACTTC. Its translation: CASSSTWGDNFSYEQYF.

For this clone: Because the CDR3's place on the DNA is in doubt, the DNA is left out and the CDR3 is given as listed by TCRdb. CDR3 loop: CASSFGPGGTSGELFF. The chain has TRBV27 and TRBJ2-2; no check of the table's D call, TRBD1, against the DNA was made. The germline V gene has CDR1 MNHEY and CDR2 SMNVEV (reference sequence). Ends included, the CDR3 has 16 residues.

The rearrangement links TRBV18 to TRBJ2-1, with TRBD1 matching over 9 bases. Trimming took 0 bases from V and 3 from J; bases not matched to a gene: 3. The CDR3 totals 16 residues. Germline values: CDR1 KGHSH, CDR2 LQKENI. In nucleotides, the CDR3 is TGTGCCAGCTCACCACCACAGGGGGCTATCTACAATGAGCAGTTCTTC. Protein sequence: CASSPPQGAIYNEQFF.

This sequence joins TRBV5-1 and TRBJ1-1; no reliable D call. Germline CDR1 and CDR2: SGHRS and YFSETQ. V lost 2 bases, J lost 0 bases, and 14 bases lay in between. This CDR3 comprises 16 residues. CDR3 bases: TGCGCCAGCAGCTTAAGAGGAATTACTCTGAACACTGAAGCTTTCTTT. Translated: CASSLRGITLNTEAFF.

This chain's CDR3 is CASSLQDTEAFF. CDR3 nucleotide sequence: TGTGCCAGCAGCCTGCAGGACACTGAAGCTTTCTTT. The rearrangement uses TRBV5-4 and TRBJ1-1; no clear D. The CDR3 has 12 amino acids. The V gene lost 4 bases and the J gene lost 3 bases, with 7 bases spanning the gap. Germline CDR1 SGHNT, CDR2 YYREEE (reference sequence).

V gene TRBV28 combines with J gene TRBJ2-7, with 14 bases that match TRBD2. This CDR3 comprises 20 residues. Looked up from germline, CDR1 is MDHEN and CDR2 is SYDVKM. After removal of 3 bases from V and 4 bases from J, the junction contained 17 bases not matched to a gene. CDR3 residues: CASSFSSTSGGVLYRYEQYF. The CDR3 coding sequence is TGTGCCAGCAGTTTTTCCTCGACTAGCGGGGGGGTATTGTACCGATACGAGCAGTACTTC.

The chain has TRBV27 and TRBJ2-3; possibly TRBD2 for D (5 bases). The CDR3 spans 13 residues. In germline, CDR1 is MNHEY, CDR2 SMNVEV (reference sequence). Between the trimmed V and J ends, which lost 5 bases and 6 bases, there was a span of 12 bases. CDR3 amino acids: CASSTGRRDTQYF. CDR3 nucleotide sequence: TGTGCCAGCAGTACGGGCCGGAGGGATACGCAGTATTTT.

V usage is TRBV2 and J usage is TRBJ2-5; D unclear. This CDR3 has 16 amino acids. CDR1 is SNHLY, CDR2 FYNNEI, per germline. Trimming removed 0 bases at V and 3 bases at J, with 14 bases between. CDR3 coding DNA: TGTGCCAGCAGTGAAGCGAGCCCCAAGGGAAAAGAGACCCAGTACTTC. Encoded protein: CASSEASPKGKETQYF.